This TCR beta chain was recorded in a study of control samples from healthy donors and cancer patients. TCRdb's copy holds only in-frame clones and misses some; the assay was immunoSEQ multiplex PCR. The sample lists 20,000 to 25,000 clones; around 90% were seen once. Germline-derived CDR1 and CDR2 are SGHNT and YYREEE (reference sequence). The CDR3 totals 14 residues. The V end was cut by 1 base, the J end by 1 base, with 8 bases between. The sequenced sample was PBMCs. This chain joins TRBV5-4 and TRBJ1-1; D remains ambiguous. The clonotype originates from a woman aged 60-75 years with head and neck cancer. In nucleotides, the CDR3 is TGTGCCAGCAGCTTGAAAAGTCAGAACACTGAAGCTTTCTTT. This gives the protein CASSLKSQNTEAFF.